This section outlines one T cell receptor beta chain sequence together with its context. Its antigen is unknown. It was with 60 Vbeta and 13 Jbeta primers that the PCR ran. Sequencing was performed with immunoSEQ multiplex PCR; in TCRdb, only in-frame clones are kept and a portion is missing. The sample contains about 160,000 clones, around four fifths of which appear only once. Germline V gives CDR1 KGHSH, CDR2 LQKENI. The CDR3 has 16 amino acids. The J segment lost 1 base and the V segment lost 4 bases, leaving 7 bases of the junction unmatched. The data originate from a study of cytomegalovirus exposure and HLA in healthy donors. Study-wide results and caveats: A later analysis reportedly found fewer N-insertions in an Asian-associated ancestry cluster than the approximately 700-donor mean. Being indistinguishable, some V segments were excluded, TRBV6-2 and TRBV6-3 among them.

The sequence derives from a woman younger than 30 in good health and CMV-seronegative. The sequenced sample consisted of PBMCs. The chain has TRBV18 and TRBJ2-1, with 7 bases lining up with TRBD1. CDR3 region: CASSLGQAGSYNEQFF. CDR3 bases: TGTGCCAGCTCACTCGGACAGGCCGGTTCCTACAATGAGCAGTTCTTC.